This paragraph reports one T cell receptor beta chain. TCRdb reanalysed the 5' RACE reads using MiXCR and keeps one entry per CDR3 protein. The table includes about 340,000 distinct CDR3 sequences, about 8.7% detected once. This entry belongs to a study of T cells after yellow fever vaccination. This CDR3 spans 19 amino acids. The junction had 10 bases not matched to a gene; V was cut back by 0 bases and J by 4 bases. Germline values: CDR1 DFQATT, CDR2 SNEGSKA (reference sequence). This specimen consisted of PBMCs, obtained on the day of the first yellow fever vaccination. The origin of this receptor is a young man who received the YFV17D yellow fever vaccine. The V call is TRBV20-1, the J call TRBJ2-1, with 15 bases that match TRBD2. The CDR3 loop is CSARDLGLAGGVLYNEQFF. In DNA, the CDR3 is TGCAGTGCTAGAGATTTGGGACTAGCGGGGGGTGTACTATACAATGAGCAGTTCTTC.